Listed below are T cell receptor beta chains from one sample, sequenced in a study of radiation and T cells in renal cell carcinoma. This table comes from immunoSEQ multiplex PCR, and its TCRdb copy is limited to in-frame clones, with some not included. The sample carries some 150,000 clones, roughly 90% recorded once. The sequences come from blood, collected from a patient whose treatment included radiotherapy and nephrectomy. The source of these receptors is a woman aged 45-65 years with renal cell carcinoma. The CDR3 runs from the conserved cysteine through the conserved F or W. D genes are given only for firm matches. Where a row states a size, it is once, few, many or the class of an expanded clone; other rows omit it.

j_call: TRBJ2-1
d_call: TRBD2
clone_size: -
v_call: TRBV10-1
cdr3_aa: CASRDSGSPYNEQFF
cdr3_nt: TGCGCCAGCAGGGATAGCGGGAGTCCATACAATGAGCAGTTCTTC

j_call: TRBJ1-6
d_call: -
clone_size: -
v_call: TRBV7-2
cdr3_aa: CASSLSRTGRNSPLHF
cdr3_nt: TGTGCCAGCAGCTTAAGTCGGACGGGGAGAAATTCACCCCTCCACTTT

j_call: TRBJ2-1
d_call: TRBD2
clone_size: -
v_call: TRBV9
cdr3_aa: CASSTRTSAGGPGEQFF
cdr3_nt: TGTGCCAGCAGCACCAGAACTTCGGCGGGAGGGCCGGGTGAGCAGTTCTTC

j_call: TRBJ2-2
d_call: -
clone_size: -
v_call: TRBV9
cdr3_aa: CASSVGDGIGELFF
cdr3_nt: TGTGCCAGCAGCGTAGGGGATGGGATCGGGGAGCTGTTTTTT

j_call: TRBJ1-2
d_call: TRBD1
clone_size: -
v_call: TRBV6-5
cdr3_aa: CASSYSTGGNYGYTF
cdr3_nt: TGTGCCAGCAGTTACTCGACAGGGGGGAACTATGGCTACACCTTC

j_call: TRBJ2-3
d_call: -
clone_size: -
v_call: TRBV6-6
cdr3_aa: CASSYRGESTDTQYF
cdr3_nt: TGTGCCAGCAGTTACAGGGGAGAGAGCACAGATACGCAGTATTTT

j_call: TRBJ2-1
d_call: TRBD1
clone_size: -
v_call: TRBV15
cdr3_aa: CATSREGGTGLWNEQFF
cdr3_nt: TGTGCCACCAGCAGAGAGGGTGGGACAGGGTTGTGGAATGAGCAGTTCTTC

j_call: TRBJ2-6
d_call: TRBD2
clone_size: -
v_call: TRBV5-6
cdr3_aa: CASSRLAGDPRLGANVLTF
cdr3_nt: TGTGCCAGCAGCAGACTAGCGGGAGATCCGCGGCTTGGGGCCAACGTCCTGACTTTC

j_call: TRBJ1-1
d_call: -
clone_size: -
v_call: TRBV7-3
cdr3_aa: CASSLTGGVNTEAFF
cdr3_nt: TGTGCCAGCAGCTTAACGGGGGGAGTGAACACTGAAGCTTTCTTT

j_call: TRBJ1-1
d_call: -
clone_size: -
v_call: TRBV19
cdr3_aa: CASSMSRRGAFF
cdr3_nt: TGTGCCAGTAGTATGTCAAGGAGAGGGGCTTTCTTT

j_call: TRBJ2-6
d_call: -
clone_size: -
v_call: TRBV5-1
cdr3_aa: CASRTGSGANVLTF
cdr3_nt: TGCGCCAGCAGGACAGGTTCTGGGGCCAACGTCCTGACTTTC

j_call: TRBJ2-7
d_call: -
clone_size: -
v_call: TRBV7-2
cdr3_aa: CASSLVAGFNEQYF
cdr3_nt: TGTGCCAGCAGCTTAGTTGCAGGGTTCAACGAGCAGTACTTC

j_call: TRBJ2-5
d_call: TRBD1
clone_size: -
v_call: TRBV5-6
cdr3_aa: CASNDRVGKTQYF
cdr3_nt: TGTGCCAGCAACGACAGGGTTGGGAAGACCCAGTACTTC

j_call: TRBJ1-4
d_call: TRBD1
clone_size: -
v_call: TRBV4-3
cdr3_aa: CASSQNRGANEKLFF
cdr3_nt: TGCGCCAGCAGCCAAAACAGGGGAGCTAATGAAAAACTGTTTTTT

j_call: TRBJ2-3
d_call: TRBD2
clone_size: -
v_call: TRBV7-6
cdr3_aa: CASSTRLAGSTDTQYF
cdr3_nt: TGTGCCAGCAGCACACGACTAGCGGGGAGCACAGATACGCAGTATTTT

j_call: TRBJ1-6
d_call: TRBD1
clone_size: -
v_call: TRBV19
cdr3_aa: CASSITGTGFSPLHF
cdr3_nt: TGTGCCAGTAGTATAACCGGGACAGGGTTCTCACCCCTCCACTTT

j_call: TRBJ2-7
d_call: -
clone_size: -
v_call: TRBV19
cdr3_aa: CASSMVWESSYEQYF
cdr3_nt: TGTGCCAGTAGTATGGTGTGGGAAAGCTCCTACGAGCAGTACTTC

j_call: TRBJ2-7
d_call: -
clone_size: -
v_call: TRBV18
cdr3_aa: CASSPQAVHTYEQYF
cdr3_nt: TGTGCCAGCTCACCACAGGCGGTACACACCTACGAGCAGTACTTC

j_call: TRBJ1-4
d_call: -
clone_size: few
v_call: TRBV5-1
cdr3_aa: CASSMSLATNEKLFF
cdr3_nt: TGCGCCAGCAGTATGAGTCTTGCAACTAATGAAAAACTGTTTTTT

j_call: TRBJ2-2
d_call: TRBD1
clone_size: -
v_call: TRBV5-6
cdr3_aa: CASSFRDRVYTGELFF
cdr3_nt: TGTGCCAGCAGCTTCAGGGACAGGGTTTACACCGGGGAGCTGTTTTTT

j_call: TRBJ1-6
d_call: TRBD1
clone_size: few
v_call: TRBV2
cdr3_aa: CASSEARQGWSPLHF
cdr3_nt: TGTGCCAGCAGTGAAGCCCGACAGGGTTGGTCACCCCTCCACTTT

j_call: TRBJ2-7
d_call: -
clone_size: -
v_call: TRBV21-1
cdr3_aa: CASSKSDRESYEQYF
cdr3_nt: TGTGCCAGCAGCAAGAGCGACAGGGAATCCTACGAGCAGTACTTC

j_call: TRBJ2-3
d_call: -
clone_size: -
v_call: TRBV11-2
cdr3_aa: CASSPADTQYF
cdr3_nt: TGTGCCAGCAGCCCGGCTGATACGCAGTATTTT

j_call: TRBJ2-7
d_call: -
clone_size: -
v_call: TRBV30
cdr3_aa: CAWSPDRSEQYF
cdr3_nt: TGTGCCTGGAGTCCTGACAGGAGTGAGCAGTACTTC

j_call: TRBJ1-3
d_call: -
clone_size: few
v_call: TRBV5-1
cdr3_aa: CASSKGQPGGNTIYF
cdr3_nt: TGCGCCAGCAGCAAAGGACAGCCTGGAGGAAACACCATATATTTT

j_call: TRBJ2-3
d_call: -
clone_size: -
v_call: TRBV6-5
cdr3_aa: CASSSGQETDTQYF
cdr3_nt: TGTGCCAGCAGTTCGGGACAAGAAACAGATACGCAGTATTTT

j_call: TRBJ2-7
d_call: TRBD1
clone_size: -
v_call: TRBV7-9
cdr3_aa: CASSTGDRVGEQYF
cdr3_nt: TGTGCCAGCAGCACCGGGGACAGGGTGGGGGAGCAGTACTTC

j_call: TRBJ2-1
d_call: -
clone_size: -
v_call: TRBV2
cdr3_aa: CATSWAGYNEQFF
cdr3_nt: TGTGCCACAAGTTGGGCCGGATACAATGAGCAGTTCTTC

j_call: TRBJ2-2
d_call: TRBD1
clone_size: once
v_call: TRBV10-3
cdr3_aa: CAITPGQTNTGELFF
cdr3_nt: TGTGCCATCACCCCGGGACAGACGAACACCGGGGAGCTGTTTTTT

j_call: TRBJ1-4
d_call: -
clone_size: few
v_call: TRBV28
cdr3_aa: CASRLGGVKLFF
cdr3_nt: TGTGCCAGCAGGCTGGGGGGGGTAAAACTGTTTTTT

j_call: TRBJ2-7
d_call: TRBD2
clone_size: -
v_call: TRBV9
cdr3_aa: CASSVSGSYEQYF
cdr3_nt: TGTGCCAGCAGCGTTAGCGGGTCCTACGAGCAGTACTTC

j_call: TRBJ1-2
d_call: -
clone_size: -
v_call: TRBV6-6
cdr3_aa: CASYAVVGYTF
cdr3_nt: TGTGCCAGCTACGCTGTGGTTGGCTACACCTTC

j_call: TRBJ2-7
d_call: TRBD1
clone_size: once
v_call: TRBV7-6
cdr3_aa: CASSLGTGGIEQYF
cdr3_nt: TGTGCCAGCAGCTTAGGGACAGGGGGAATCGAGCAGTACTTC

j_call: TRBJ1-3
d_call: -
clone_size: -
v_call: TRBV4-3
cdr3_aa: CASSPDRSGNTIYF
cdr3_nt: TGCGCCAGCAGCCCCGACAGGTCTGGAAACACCATATATTTT

j_call: TRBJ1-5
d_call: TRBD1
clone_size: -
v_call: TRBV6-1
cdr3_aa: CASSGDRGSNQPQHF
cdr3_nt: TGTGCCAGCAGCGGGGACAGGGGATCCAATCAGCCCCAGCATTTT

j_call: TRBJ1-2
d_call: -
clone_size: few
v_call: TRBV7-2
cdr3_aa: CASSLASGSYGYTF
cdr3_nt: TGTGCCAGCAGCTTAGCGTCAGGAAGCTATGGCTACACCTTC

j_call: TRBJ2-3
d_call: TRBD1
clone_size: -
v_call: TRBV7-3
cdr3_aa: CASSGRTGMADTQYF
cdr3_nt: TGTGCCAGCAGCGGAAGGACAGGGATGGCAGATACGCAGTATTTT

j_call: TRBJ1-2
d_call: TRBD1
clone_size: -
v_call: TRBV10-3
cdr3_aa: CAIRPTPAGGVGYTF
cdr3_nt: TGTGCCATAAGACCGACCCCGGCAGGGGGAGTTGGCTACACCTTC

j_call: TRBJ2-7
d_call: -
clone_size: -
v_call: TRBV7-2
cdr3_aa: CASSLNGQSSYEQYF
cdr3_nt: TGTGCCAGCAGCTTAAACGGACAGTCCTCCTACGAGCAGTACTTC

j_call: TRBJ2-5
d_call: -
clone_size: -
v_call: TRBV10-1
cdr3_aa: CASSAGQPQETQYF
cdr3_nt: TGCGCCAGCAGCGCGGGACAGCCCCAAGAGACCCAGTACTTC

j_call: TRBJ2-5
d_call: -
clone_size: -
v_call: TRBV2
cdr3_aa: CASSRGETQYF
cdr3_nt: TGTGCCAGCAGCCGCGGGGAGACCCAGTACTTC

j_call: TRBJ1-4
d_call: -
clone_size: few
v_call: TRBV18
cdr3_aa: CASSPTSTDEKLFF
cdr3_nt: TGTGCCAGCTCACCAACCAGCACGGATGAAAAACTGTTTTTT

j_call: TRBJ2-1
d_call: -
clone_size: -
v_call: TRBV2
cdr3_aa: CASSDNAASYNEQFF
cdr3_nt: TGTGCCAGCAGTGACAATGCGGCCTCCTACAATGAGCAGTTCTTC

j_call: TRBJ2-2
d_call: -
clone_size: -
v_call: TRBV6-6
cdr3_aa: CASRIGVTGELFF
cdr3_nt: TGTGCCAGCAGGATAGGGGTCACCGGGGAGCTGTTTTTT

j_call: TRBJ2-3
d_call: TRBD2
clone_size: -
v_call: TRBV5-1
cdr3_aa: CASSLELAGGTDTQYF
cdr3_nt: TGCGCCAGCAGCTTGGAGCTAGCGGGAGGCACAGATACGCAGTATTTT

j_call: TRBJ1-1
d_call: TRBD1
clone_size: -
v_call: TRBV6-5
cdr3_aa: CASSLTGGGNTEAFF
cdr3_nt: TGTGCCAGCAGTTTAACAGGGGGGGGGAACACTGAAGCTTTCTTT

j_call: TRBJ1-6
d_call: -
clone_size: -
v_call: TRBV4-3
cdr3_aa: CASSQDRQTNSPLHF
cdr3_nt: TGCGCCAGCAGCCAAGACCGGCAGACTAATTCACCCCTCCACTTT

j_call: TRBJ2-7
d_call: -
clone_size: -
v_call: TRBV5-6
cdr3_aa: CASSRASSYEQYF
cdr3_nt: TGTGCCAGTAGCAGGGCGAGCTCCTACGAGCAGTACTTC

j_call: TRBJ2-1
d_call: -
clone_size: -
v_call: TRBV5-6
cdr3_aa: CASSLTRQYNEQFF
cdr3_nt: TGTGCCAGCAGCTTGACGCGACAGTACAATGAGCAGTTCTTC

j_call: TRBJ2-3
d_call: TRBD2
clone_size: -
v_call: TRBV6-5
cdr3_aa: CASRAGSGFTDTQYF
cdr3_nt: TGTGCCAGCAGGGCCGGTAGCGGGTTCACAGATACGCAGTATTTT

j_call: TRBJ2-3
d_call: -
clone_size: -
v_call: TRBV28
cdr3_aa: CASSTRRGFTDTQYF
cdr3_nt: TGTGCCAGCAGTACCCGACGGGGCTTCACAGATACGCAGTATTTT

j_call: TRBJ2-5
d_call: TRBD2
clone_size: -
v_call: TRBV5-1
cdr3_aa: CASSIPGGETQYF
cdr3_nt: TGCGCCAGCAGCATCCCCGGGGGGGAGACCCAGTACTTC

j_call: TRBJ2-1
d_call: -
clone_size: -
v_call: TRBV11-2
cdr3_aa: CASSPNIRRSSYNEQFF
cdr3_nt: TGTGCCAGCAGCCCTAATATTCGACGGAGCTCCTACAATGAGCAGTTCTTC